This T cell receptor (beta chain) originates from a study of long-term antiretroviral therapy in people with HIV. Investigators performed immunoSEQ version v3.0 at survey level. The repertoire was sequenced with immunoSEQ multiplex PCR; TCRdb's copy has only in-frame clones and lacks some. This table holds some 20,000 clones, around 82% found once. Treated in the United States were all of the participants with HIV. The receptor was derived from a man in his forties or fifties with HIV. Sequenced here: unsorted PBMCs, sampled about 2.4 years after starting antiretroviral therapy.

The CDR3 reads CASSLELAGTKQYF. CDR3 nucleotides: TGTGCCAGCAGCTTAGAGCTAGCGGGGACCAAGCAGTACTTC. The V call is TRBV11-2, the J call TRBJ2-7; 9 positions match TRBD2. The CDR3 runs to 14 residues. Germline values: CDR1 SGHAT, CDR2 FQNNGV. V lost 0 bases and J lost 8; bases outside the gene matches: 5.